This is a list of T cell receptor beta chains from one sample in a study of early T cells in non-severe SARS-CoV-2 infection. MiXCR, applied by TCRdb to the 5' RACE reads, yields one record per CDR3 protein. Here the sample spans roughly 80,000 distinct CDR3 sequences, 8.5% to 10% being singletons. The sequenced material came from whole blood. These receptor sequences come from an adult who was a healthcare worker with PCR-confirmed SARS-CoV-2 infection or an uninfected control (not recorded which). Both conserved end residues are part of each CDR3. Fields, in order: J gene, V gene, CDR3 protein.

>TRBJ2-3|TRBV11-3
CASSREGLTDTQYF
>TRBJ2-7|TRBV6-6
CASSYAGGEQYF
>TRBJ2-7|TRBV20-1
CSANHEQYF
>TRBJ1-1|TRBV14
CASSQSLITEAFF
>TRBJ1-1|TRBV30
CAWGLATEAFF
>TRBJ2-3|TRBV6-1
CASSEAGIDTQYF
>TRBJ2-7|TRBV2
CASSDTRGEQYF
>TRBJ2-7|TRBV9
CASSISRAGEQYF
>TRBJ2-7|TRBV5-1
CASSLDYYEQYF
>TRBJ2-1|TRBV5-4
CASSFGVNNEQFF
>TRBJ1-5|TRBV12-3/TRBV12-4
CASSLGGLGSSNQPQHF
>TRBJ1-6|TRBV30
CAWRAGQSYNSPLHF
>TRBJ2-1|TRBV13
CASSPNTGGYNEQFF
>TRBJ2-1|TRBV19
CATTSGRVGNEQFF
>TRBJ2-4|TRBV15
CATADRAHGIQYF
>TRBJ1-1|TRBV27
CASRNTGVNTEAFF
>TRBJ2-5|TRBV15
CATSQTVQETQYF
>TRBJ2-1|TRBV6-4
CASSDLGTSARNEQFF
>TRBJ2-2|TRBV7-3
CASSRGRPPGELFF